These T cell receptor beta chains were read from a single sample in a study of cytotoxic CD8 clonotypes in ibrutinib-treated CLL. Clones were sequenced by immunoSEQ multiplex PCR, and TCRdb holds only the in-frame ones, with some missing. The sample gives 330,000 or so clones, under 70% of which show up once; around 6.3% is in the top ten. Source: PBMCs, taken after 36 months of ibrutinib treatment. The source is a human donor with chronic lymphocytic leukemia. The CDR3 runs from the conserved cysteine through the conserved F or W.

V	J	CDR3
TRBV14	TRBJ2-7	CASSQVPHRSSYEQYF
TRBV10-3	TRBJ2-1	CAISGTGDSYNEQFF
TRBV5-1	TRBJ2-3	CASSTRRASTDTQYF
TRBV4-2	TRBJ2-7	CASSQVIVAYEQYF
TRBV4-1	TRBJ2-7	CASSHLTGPTYEQYF
TRBV5-4	TRBJ1-2	CASSLGLGAYGYTF
TRBV5-6	TRBJ1-1	CASSSGQDLEAFF
TRBV7-8	TRBJ2-3	CASSLALVDTQYF
TRBV9	TRBJ1-1	CASSVGSGSMNTEAFF
TRBV15	TRBJ1-1	CATSRGPGEAFF
TRBV6-5	TRBJ2-2	CASRPQGRNTGELFF
TRBV9	TRBJ2-5	CASSAELLAAQETQYF
TRBV7-9	TRBJ1-4	CASSLGSRGTGAEKLFF
TRBV6-5	TRBJ2-1	CASNRARVGGDEQFF
TRBV11-3	TRBJ2-1	CASSLDRVGGHSYNEQFF
TRBV15	TRBJ2-3	CATSRGGGRLSDTQYF
TRBV2	TRBJ2-5	CASSAGIFGQRQETQYF
TRBV9	TRBJ1-2	CASSVETAANYGYTF
TRBV7-2	TRBJ1-5	CASSLWGGNQPQHF
TRBV19	TRBJ1-4	CASSIPGQPNEKLFF
TRBV5-5	TRBJ2-7	CASSLMSVDWYEQYF
TRBV9	TRBJ2-7	CASSVGASTPYEQYF
TRBV5-4	TRBJ2-1	CASSLAASGRYNEQFF
TRBV27	TRBJ2-1	CASSLQGGSEQFF
TRBV2	TRBJ2-3	CASSSTDTQYF
TRBV5-1	TRBJ1-6	CASRPGTGHNSPLHF
TRBV28	TRBJ2-1	CASRSGTAYNEQFF
TRBV19	TRBJ1-2	CASTKRDTLGYGYTF
TRBV7-9	TRBJ1-4	CASSSRGRKLFF
TRBV19	TRBJ1-2	CASSIVGQGGGYTF
TRBV5-1	TRBJ2-1	CASSLEAGAYNEQFF
TRBV4-1	TRBJ2-3	CASSQGTVLLIGTQYF
TRBV15	TRBJ2-7	CATSRDRSSYEQYF
TRBV7-3	TRBJ2-1	CASSFFSSSYNEQFF
TRBV12-5	TRBJ1-1	CASGLVTTGPHEAFF
TRBV19	TRBJ2-7	CASSQVSSYEQYF
TRBV4-2	TRBJ2-7	CASSQMTGYEQYF